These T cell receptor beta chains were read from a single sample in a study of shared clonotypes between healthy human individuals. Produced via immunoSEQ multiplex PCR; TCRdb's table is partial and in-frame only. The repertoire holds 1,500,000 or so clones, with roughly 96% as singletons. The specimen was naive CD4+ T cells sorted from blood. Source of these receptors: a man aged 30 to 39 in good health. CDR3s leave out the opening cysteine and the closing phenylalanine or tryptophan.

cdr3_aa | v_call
ASSPRILDSYTGELF | TRBV18
ASSYSPGVDTQY | TRBV6-5
AWSVGELLEQF | TRBV30
ASSLRTSGLLGGEQY | TRBV4-1
ASSVATGLAGGEQY | TRBV9
ASSRQS | TRBV19
ASSEAQHQSYEQY | TRBV6-1
ASGPDRVETQY | TRBV5-1
ASSPQTGMNTEAF | TRBV18
ASSVGGQGTGGAF | TRBV9
ASSLFLAGGSEQY | TRBV5-4
ASSSPGSGTEAF | TRBV9
ASSVSGLQGTQY | TRBV9
ASSKTGTYEQY | TRBV21-1
ASRRDVVSGNTIY | TRBV6-1
ASSLVQFPETQY | TRBV7-8
ASSPEAGHSNQPQH | TRBV28
ASSLIPPGGNEQF | TRBV7-6
ASSLAAVFDTGELF | TRBV5-1
ASSPPGGLHSYEQY | TRBV18
ASSLFFWGDGDGELF | TRBV27
ASSSLTGPYEQY | TRBV6-5
AIRADRELREAF | TRBV10-3
ASSLQGAETQY | TRBV4-1
ASSLEQLTSYEQY | TRBV7-2
ASSNRNQPQH | TRBV7-2